The next 11 T cell receptor beta chains were all read from a single sample in a study of T cells in Graves' hyperthyroidism and ophthalmopathy. TCR beta CDR3 region amplification was performed from RNA transcripts. A set of HTBI primers served as the primers for a first-round RT-PCR of the TCR CDR3. TCRdb used MiXCR to reprocess the multiplex PCR reads, holding one entry per CDR3 protein. In the table there are hundreds of thousands of distinct CDR3 sequences, approximately 15% of which are singletons. Material for sequencing was blood. The receptors were gathered from a woman in her late teens or twenties with Graves' hyperthyroidism.

This clonotype was detected ten times or more. The genes are TRBV19 and TRBJ2-7; D ambiguous. V lost 6 bases and J 3 bases, leaving 12 bases between the germline ends. The V gene's germline CDR1 is LNHDA and CDR2 SQIVND (reference sequence). This CDR3 contains 13 residues. CDR3 residues: CASRIPGNYEQYF. The CDR3 nucleotides are TGTGCCAGTAGGATACCTGGAAACTACGAGCAGTACTTC.

This clonotype was found many times. CDR3 sequence (DNA): TGCGCCAGCAGCTCCCACGTATATCCCGCGGGCTACACCTTC. Translating it yields CASSSHVYPAGYTF. V gene TRBV4-1 combines with J gene TRBJ1-2; D is unclear. The CDR3 totals 14 residues. Per the germline V gene, CDR1 is MGHRA and CDR2 is YSYEKL. Trimming removed 5 bases from V and 8 bases from J, with 18 bases in between.

This clonotype was detected only a few times. For the CDR3, the DNA is TGTGCCAGCAGCTCACGGAATCTAGCGGGGCCCCAAGAGACCCAGTACTTC. This sequence encodes CASSSRNLAGPQETQYF. The chain couples TRBV14 to TRBJ2-5; 9 nucleotides line up with TRBD2. V lost 5 bases to trimming and J lost 1 base; unmatched junction nucleotides: 11. The germline V gene encodes CDR1 SGHDN and CDR2 FVKESK. The CDR3 consists of 17 residues.

This clonotype was seen more than once but under ten times. The J gene is TRBJ2-5, the V gene TRBV5-4; 9 bases match TRBD2. Trimming cost V 7 bases and J 5 bases; bases outside gene matches: 12. The CDR3 is 15 residues long. Looked up from germline, CDR1 is SGHNT and CDR2 is YYREEE (reference sequence). CDR3 in DNA: TGTGCCAGCCGAACTCAAGCGGGAGGTGGGGAGACCCAGTACTTC. Its protein product is CASRTQAGGGETQYF.

Remarks on this clonotype: The germline gene is not matched at one end of the junction; a read error may be the cause. The chain combines TRBV11-1 with TRBJ2-1; 9 bases agree with TRBD1. The CDR3 has 15 residues. CDR1 and CDR2 (germline): SGHAT, FQDESV (reference sequence). Here the CDR3 reads CASETGQGIVDEQFF. The CDR3 nucleotides read TGCGCCAGCGAAACGGGACAGGGTATTGTGGATGAGCAGTTCTTC.

This chain links TRBV20-1 with TRBJ1-5; 8 nucleotides align to TRBD1. V was pared by 1 base and J by 12 bases, with 8 bases of the junction left unmatched. Per germline, CDR1 DFQATT and CDR2 SNEGSKA (reference sequence). This CDR3 region has 13 residues. The CDR3 region is CSARVTGQGNQHF. The CDR3 nucleotides read TGCAGTGCTAGAGTTACCGGACAGGGAAACCAGCATTTT.

Only a few counts were recorded for this clonotype. A read error is possible here, since a much larger clone lies one base away. J is TRBJ2-7 and V is TRBV7-9; the D gene could be TRBD1 or TRBD2 (5 bases each). Germline CDR1 reads SEHNR; CDR2 reads FQNEAQ (reference sequence). The CDR3 consists of 14 residues. The CDR3 coding sequence is TGTGTCAGCAGCTTGACCGGGACCCTATACGAGCAGTACTTC. Translated: CVSSLTGTLYEQYF. The variable domain in full, completed from reference TRBV7-9 and TRBJ2-7, reads DTGVSQNPRHKITKRGQNVTFRCDPISEHNRLYWYRQTLGQGPEFLTYFQNEAQLEKSRLLSDRFSAERPKGSFSTLEIQRTEQGDSAMYLCVSSLTGTLYEQYFGPGTRLTVT.

The sample holds many counts of this clonotype. The rearrangement uses TRBV20-1 and TRBJ2-7; D is possibly TRBD2 (6 bases). Trimming took 3 bases from V and 6 from J, leaving 15 bases between them. Germline lookup yields CDR1 DFQATT and CDR2 SNEGSKA (reference sequence). The CDR3 length is 13 residues. The CDR3 region is CSASSIGGSEQYF. CDR3 in DNA: TGCAGTGCTAGTTCTATAGGAGGGTCCGAGCAGTACTTC.

The chain uses TRBV6-5 and TRBJ2-2; no definite D call. In germline, CDR1 is MNHEY, CDR2 SVGAGI. The CDR3 contains 15 residues. Between the trimmed V and J ends, which lost 2 bases and 1 base, there was a span of 8 bases. CDR3 amino acids: CASSYKRRNTGELFF. The CDR3 DNA reads TGTGCCAGCAGTTACAAAAGGAGGAACACCGGGGAGCTGTTTTTT.

This chain links TRBV7-3 with TRBJ2-6; no firm D call. Germline assignment: CDR1 SGHTA and CDR2 FQGTGA. Trimming stripped 8 bases from V and 0 bases from J, with 14 bases between. This CDR3 has 16 residues. CDR3 nucleotides: TGTGCCAGCTCCCGCGGCAGTTTCTCTGGGGCCAACGTCCTGACTTTC. Protein: CASSRGSFSGANVLTF. Variable domain in full (rest from reference TRBV7-3 and TRBJ2-6): GAGVSQTPSNKVTEKGKYVELRCDPISGHTALYWYRQSLGQGPEFLIYFQGTGAADDSGLPNDRFFAVRPEGSVSTLKIQRTERGDSAVYLCASSRGSFSGANVLTFGAGSRLTVL.

This clonotype was seen many times. The chain joins TRBV11-2 to TRBJ2-7, with 9 bases aligning to TRBD2. Germline lookup yields CDR1 SGHAT and CDR2 FQNNGV. Trimming cost V 0 bases and J 3 bases; bases outside gene matches: 6. CDR3 length equals 16 residues. The CDR3 here is CASSLDWAGGHYEQYF. CDR3 DNA sequence: TGTGCCAGCAGCTTAGATTGGGCGGGAGGGCACTACGAGCAGTACTTC.